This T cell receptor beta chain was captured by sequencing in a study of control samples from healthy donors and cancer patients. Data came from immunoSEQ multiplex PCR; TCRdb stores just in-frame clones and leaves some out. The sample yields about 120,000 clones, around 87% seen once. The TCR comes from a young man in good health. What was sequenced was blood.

Here the CDR3 reads CASSILAAGAEQYV. The CDR3 DNA reads as TGTGCCAGCAGCATTCTTGCCGCGGGGGCCGAGCAGTACGTC. The V and J genes are TRBV11-2 and TRBJ2-7, with a weak D call TRBD2 (7 bases). The germline V gene encodes CDR1 SGHAT and CDR2 FQNNGV. V lost 5 bases, J lost 6 bases, and 17 bases lay in between. There are 14 residues in the CDR3.